Detailed here is one TCR beta chain. As yet, its antigen is unknown. TCRdb's copy holds only in-frame clones and misses some; the assay was immunoSEQ multiplex PCR. The repertoire has just under 55,000 clones, about 90% of them found once; the top ten carry less than 6%. This sample is part of a study of graft-versus-host responses after intestinal transplantation. Across the whole study: Every recipient underwent anti-thymocyte globulin induction, then tacrolimus and steroids for three to four years. Points from the study as a whole: Researchers found peak circulating GvH clone levels linked to early post-transplant HvG declines. Subjects displaying graft-donor T cell macrochimerism possessed elevated graft-versus-host to host-versus-graft clonal ratios inside allografts.

V lost 2 bases, J lost 0 bases, and 19 bases lay in between. The CDR3 has 18 amino acids. CDR1 is MGHRA and CDR2 is YSYEKL in the germline V gene. This chain links TRBV4-1 with TRBJ2-5, with D tentatively TRBD2 (6 bases). Sequenced here: PBMCs, sampled roughly 680 days after intestinal transplant. This TCR was sampled from a human patient who received an intestinal transplant, so some T cells may come from the graft donor. Written as DNA, the CDR3 is TGCGCCAGCAGCCAACCCCTGAAAACTAGCAGGTACCAAGAGACCCAGTACTTC. It yields the protein CASSQPLKTSRYQETQYF.